Reported below is one TCR beta chain. This specimen belongs to a study of tumor and adjacent non-tumor tissue in lung cancer. In the study overall: Aged 31 to 76 years, patients included nine to ten men and a handful of women with stage I to III disease.

No cell sorting was done before RNA was extracted from the tissue. Distant lung tissue was collected more than 3 cm away from the tumor edge. CDR1 is MNHNS and CDR2 is SASEGT in the germline V gene. V shed 8 bases and J 12 bases; nucleotides not matched to a gene: 15. This CDR3 has 15 amino acids. The library came from three nested PCR rounds adapted from ARM-PCR protocols. Using its own MiXCR run on the multiplex PCR reads, TCRdb lists one record per CDR3 protein. The sample holds 85,000 or so distinct CDR3 sequences, 76% seen once. The chain has TRBV6-1 and TRBJ2-1; 11 bases match TRBD2. The clonotype was recovered from a woman in her fifties or sixties with non-small cell lung cancer. Sequenced sample: distant non-tumor lung tissue. The CDR3 sequence is CASLSGLAEVGGQFF. As DNA, the CDR3 is TGTGCCAGCCTCTCGGGACTAGCGGAAGTAGGGGGGCAGTTCTTC.